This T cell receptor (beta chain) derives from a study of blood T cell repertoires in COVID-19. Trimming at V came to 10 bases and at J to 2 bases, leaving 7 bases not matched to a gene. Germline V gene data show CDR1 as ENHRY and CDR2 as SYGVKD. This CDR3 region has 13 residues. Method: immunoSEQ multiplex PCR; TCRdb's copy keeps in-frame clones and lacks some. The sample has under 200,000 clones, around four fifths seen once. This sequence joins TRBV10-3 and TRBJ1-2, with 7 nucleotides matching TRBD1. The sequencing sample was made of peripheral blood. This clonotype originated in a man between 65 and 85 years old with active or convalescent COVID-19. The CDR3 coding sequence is TGTGCCACAGGACAGGCGGCGAACTATGGCTACACCTTC. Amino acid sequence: CATGQAANYGYTF.